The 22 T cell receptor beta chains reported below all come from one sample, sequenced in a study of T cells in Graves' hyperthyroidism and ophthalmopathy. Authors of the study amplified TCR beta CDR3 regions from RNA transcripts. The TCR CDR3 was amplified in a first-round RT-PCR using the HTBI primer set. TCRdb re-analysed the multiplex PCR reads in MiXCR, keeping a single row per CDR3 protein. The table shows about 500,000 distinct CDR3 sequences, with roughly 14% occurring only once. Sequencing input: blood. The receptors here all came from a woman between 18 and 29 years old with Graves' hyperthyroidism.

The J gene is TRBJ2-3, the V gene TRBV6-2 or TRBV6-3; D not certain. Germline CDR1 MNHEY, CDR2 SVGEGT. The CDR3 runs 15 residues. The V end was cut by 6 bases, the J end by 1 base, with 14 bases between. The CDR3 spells CASRSSLSGTDTQYF. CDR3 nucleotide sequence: TGTGCCAGCAGGAGCAGCCTTAGTGGCACAGATACGCAGTATTTT.

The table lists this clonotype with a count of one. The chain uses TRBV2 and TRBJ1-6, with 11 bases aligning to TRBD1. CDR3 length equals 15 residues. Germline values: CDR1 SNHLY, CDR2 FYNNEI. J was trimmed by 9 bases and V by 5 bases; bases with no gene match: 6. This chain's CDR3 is CASSPGQGGGSPLHF. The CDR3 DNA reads TGTGCCAGCAGTCCGGGACAGGGGGGGGGTTCACCCCTCCACTTT.

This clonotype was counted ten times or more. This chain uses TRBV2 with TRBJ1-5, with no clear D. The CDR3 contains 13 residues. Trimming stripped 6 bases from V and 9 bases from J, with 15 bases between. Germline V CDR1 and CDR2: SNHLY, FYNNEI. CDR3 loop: CASRYKVQVPQHF. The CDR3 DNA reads TGTGCCAGCAGGTATAAGGTTCAAGTGCCCCAGCATTTT.

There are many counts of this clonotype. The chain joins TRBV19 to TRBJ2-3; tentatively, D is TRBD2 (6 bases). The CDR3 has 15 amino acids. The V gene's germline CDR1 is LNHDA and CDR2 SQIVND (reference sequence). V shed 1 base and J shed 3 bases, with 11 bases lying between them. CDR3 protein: CASSIADGSTDTQYF. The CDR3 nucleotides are TGTGCCAGTAGTATAGCCGACGGGAGTACAGATACGCAGTATTTT.

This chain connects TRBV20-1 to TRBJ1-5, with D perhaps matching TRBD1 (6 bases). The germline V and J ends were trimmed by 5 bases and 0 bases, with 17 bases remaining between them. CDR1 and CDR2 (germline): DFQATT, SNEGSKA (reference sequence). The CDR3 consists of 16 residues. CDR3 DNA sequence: TGCAGTGCTTCACTTGACAGGATCTATAGCAATCAGCCCCAGCATTTT. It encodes CSASLDRIYSNQPQHF.

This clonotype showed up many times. This CDR3 reads CASSSRWAKNIQYF. In DNA, the CDR3 is TGTGCCAGCAGCTCGCGGTGGGCCAAAAACATTCAGTACTTC. The V and J genes are TRBV5-8 and TRBJ2-4, with no clear D. V shed 3 bases and J shed 1 base, with 8 bases lying between them. In germline, CDR1 is SGHTS, CDR2 YDEGEE. The CDR3 runs 14 residues.

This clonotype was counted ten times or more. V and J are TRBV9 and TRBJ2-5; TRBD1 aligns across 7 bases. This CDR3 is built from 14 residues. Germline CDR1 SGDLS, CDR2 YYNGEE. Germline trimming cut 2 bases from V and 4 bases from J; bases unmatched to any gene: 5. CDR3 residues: CASSVQGDLETQYF. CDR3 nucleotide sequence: TGTGCCAGCAGCGTCCAGGGGGATCTAGAGACCCAGTACTTC.

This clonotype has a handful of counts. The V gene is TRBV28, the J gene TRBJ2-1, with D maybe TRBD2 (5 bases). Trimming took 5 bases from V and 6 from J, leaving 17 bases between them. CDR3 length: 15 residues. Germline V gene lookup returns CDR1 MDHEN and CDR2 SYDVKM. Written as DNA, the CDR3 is TGTGCCAGCAGTCCGGGGATTAGTACCTGCAATGAGCAGTTCTTC. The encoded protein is CASSPGISTCNEQFF. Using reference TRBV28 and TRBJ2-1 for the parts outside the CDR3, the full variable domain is DVKVTQSSRYLVKRTGEKVFLECVQDMDHENMFWYRQDPGLGLRLIYFSYDVKMKEKGDIPEGYSVSREKKERFSLILESASTNQTSMYLCASSPGISTCNEQFFGPGTRLTVL.

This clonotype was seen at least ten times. The CDR3 nucleotides are TGCAGTGCTAGGCCTAGCGGGAGGGCCCGGGAGCTGTTTTTT. This gives the protein CSARPSGRARELFF. The chain carries TRBV20-1 and TRBJ2-2; 12 bases fit TRBD2. This CDR3 spans 14 amino acids. Germline V gene sequence: CDR1 DFQATT, CDR2 SNEGSKA (reference sequence). V dropped 3 bases and J dropped 9; count of bases not matched to a gene: 5.

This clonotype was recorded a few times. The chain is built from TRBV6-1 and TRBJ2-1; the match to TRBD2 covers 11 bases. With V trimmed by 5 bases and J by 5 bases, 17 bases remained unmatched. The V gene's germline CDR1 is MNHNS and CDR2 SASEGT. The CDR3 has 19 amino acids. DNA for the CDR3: TGTGCCAGCAGTCCCCCGCTAAACCTAGCGGGAGGCCCGAACAATGAGCAGTTCTTC. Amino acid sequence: CASSPPLNLAGGPNNEQFF.

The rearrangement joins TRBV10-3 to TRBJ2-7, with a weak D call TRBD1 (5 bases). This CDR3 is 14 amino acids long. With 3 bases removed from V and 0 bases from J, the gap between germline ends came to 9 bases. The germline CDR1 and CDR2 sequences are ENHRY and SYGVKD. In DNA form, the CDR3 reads TGTGCCATCAGTGAAATCGACAGCTCCTACGAGCAGTACTTC. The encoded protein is CAISEIDSSYEQYF.

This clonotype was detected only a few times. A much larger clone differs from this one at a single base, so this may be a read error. The CDR3: CASSQGPGTREQYF. In DNA form, the CDR3 reads TGTGCCAGCAGCCAAGGTCCCGGGACACGTGAGCAGTACTTC. The V gene is TRBV3-1, the J gene TRBJ2-7; tentative D call: TRBD1 (6 bases). This CDR3 comprises 14 residues. Germline values: CDR1 LGHDT, CDR2 YNNKEL (reference sequence). Between the trimmed V and J ends, which lost 1 base and 7 bases, there was a span of 14 bases.

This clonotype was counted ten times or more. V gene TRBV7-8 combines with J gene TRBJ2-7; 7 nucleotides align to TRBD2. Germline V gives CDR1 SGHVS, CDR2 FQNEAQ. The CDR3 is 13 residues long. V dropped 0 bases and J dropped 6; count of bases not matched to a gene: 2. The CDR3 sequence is CASSLASGIEQYV. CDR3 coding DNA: TGTGCCAGCAGCTTAGCGAGCGGGATCGAGCAGTACGTC.

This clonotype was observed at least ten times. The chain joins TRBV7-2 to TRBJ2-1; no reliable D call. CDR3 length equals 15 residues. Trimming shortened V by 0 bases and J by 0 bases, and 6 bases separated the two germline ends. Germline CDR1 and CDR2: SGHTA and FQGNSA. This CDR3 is CASSLAHFSYNEQFF. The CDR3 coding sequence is TGTGCCAGCAGCTTAGCGCACTTCTCCTACAATGAGCAGTTCTTC.

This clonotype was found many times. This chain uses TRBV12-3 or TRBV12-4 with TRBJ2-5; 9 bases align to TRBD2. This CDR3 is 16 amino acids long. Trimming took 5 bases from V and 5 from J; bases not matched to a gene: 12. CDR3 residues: CASSPPVVAGVETQYF. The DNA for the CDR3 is TGTGCCAGCAGTCCCCCGGTGGTAGCGGGAGTTGAGACCCAGTACTTC.

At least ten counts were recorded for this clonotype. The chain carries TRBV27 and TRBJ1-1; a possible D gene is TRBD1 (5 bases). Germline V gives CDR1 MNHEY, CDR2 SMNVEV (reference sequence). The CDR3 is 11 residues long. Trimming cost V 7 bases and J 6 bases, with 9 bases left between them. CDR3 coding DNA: TGTGCCAGCACCCAGGGTTCTGAAGCTTTCTTT. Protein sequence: CASTQGSEAFF.

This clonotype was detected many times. DNA for the CDR3: TGCAGTGCTTTAAAGCCTGGGGCCAACGTCCTGACTTTC. Amino acid sequence: CSALKPGANVLTF. This rearrangement joins TRBV20-1 to TRBJ2-6; D is unresolved. There are 13 residues in the CDR3. Germline assignment: CDR1 DFQATT and CDR2 SNEGSKA (reference sequence). Trimming removed 5 bases from V and 2 bases from J, with 7 bases in between.

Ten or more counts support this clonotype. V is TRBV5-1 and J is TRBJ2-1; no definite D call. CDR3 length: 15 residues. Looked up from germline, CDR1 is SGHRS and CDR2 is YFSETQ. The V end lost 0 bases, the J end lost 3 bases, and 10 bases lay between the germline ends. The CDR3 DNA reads TGCGCCAGCAGCTTGGGGTCGGGCGGCTACAATGAGCAGTTCTTC. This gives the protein CASSLGSGGYNEQFF.

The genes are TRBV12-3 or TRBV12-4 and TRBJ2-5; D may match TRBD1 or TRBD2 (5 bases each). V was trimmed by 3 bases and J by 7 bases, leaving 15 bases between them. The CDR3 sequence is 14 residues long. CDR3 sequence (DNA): TGTGCCAGCAGTTTGGGACCCACAGACGGGACCCAGTACTTC. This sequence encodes CASSLGPTDGTQYF.

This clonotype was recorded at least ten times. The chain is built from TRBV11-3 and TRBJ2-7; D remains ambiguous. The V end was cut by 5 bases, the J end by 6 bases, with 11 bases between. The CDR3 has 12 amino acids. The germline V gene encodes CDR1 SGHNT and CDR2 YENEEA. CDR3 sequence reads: CASSIRTGEQYF. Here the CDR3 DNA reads TGTGCCAGCAGCATCCGGACCGGCGAGCAGTACTTC. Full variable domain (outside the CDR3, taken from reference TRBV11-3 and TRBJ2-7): EAGVVQSPRYKIIEKKQPVAFWCNPISGHNTLYWYLQNLGQGPELLIRYENEEAVDDSQLPKDRFSAERLKGVDSTLKIQPAELGDSAVYLCASSIRTGEQYFGPGTRLTVT.

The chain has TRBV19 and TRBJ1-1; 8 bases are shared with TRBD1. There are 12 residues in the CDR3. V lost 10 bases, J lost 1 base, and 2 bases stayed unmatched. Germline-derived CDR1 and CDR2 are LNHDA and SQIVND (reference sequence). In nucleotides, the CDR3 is TGTGCCATAGGACAGGGGAACACTGAAGCTTTCTTT. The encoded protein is CAIGQGNTEAFF.

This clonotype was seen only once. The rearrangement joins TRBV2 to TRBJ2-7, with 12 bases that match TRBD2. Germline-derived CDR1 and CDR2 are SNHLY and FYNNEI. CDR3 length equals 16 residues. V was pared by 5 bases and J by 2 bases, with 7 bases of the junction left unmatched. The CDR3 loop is CASSSLAGGQTYEQYF. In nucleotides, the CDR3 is TGTGCCAGCAGTTCTCTAGCGGGAGGGCAGACCTACGAGCAGTACTTC.